A selection of T cell receptor beta chains follows, all from one sample in a study of blood T cell repertoires in COVID-19. The protocol was immunoSEQ multiplex PCR, while the TCRdb copy is restricted to in-frame clones and leaves out a portion. The sample yields roughly 73,000 clones, more than 70% seen once. What was sequenced was peripheral blood. These receptors were collected from a human donor in a cohort sampled during active COVID-19. Both conserved end residues are part of each CDR3. D genes are given only for firm matches. A row's size may be missing; if present it is once, few, many or a size class.

TRBV4-1	-	few	TRBJ2-7	CASSQAGTAEQYF	TGCGCCAGCAGCCAAGCTGGCACAGCAGAGCAGTACTTC
TRBV18	-	-	TRBJ2-2	CASSPRLMQRVGTGELFF	TGTGCCAGCTCACCACGCTTAATGCAGCGGGTCGGCACCGGGGAGCTGTTTTTT
TRBV7-9	TRBD1	-	TRBJ2-5	CASSRNQGARRETQYF	TGTGCCAGCAGCCGAAACCAGGGGGCGCGTAGAGAGACCCAGTACTTC
TRBV7-9	-	-	TRBJ2-1	CASSLRLESSYNEQFF	TGTGCCAGCAGCCTCCGACTGGAGAGCTCCTACAATGAGCAGTTCTTC
TRBV7-8	TRBD1	-	TRBJ2-5	CASSQGDRGSGETQYF	TGTGCCAGCAGCCAAGGAGACAGGGGCTCAGGGGAGACCCAGTACTTC
TRBV4-2	TRBD1	once	TRBJ1-2	CASSSTGGDYGYTF	TGTGCCAGCAGCTCAACAGGGGGGGACTATGGCTACACCTTC
TRBV29-1	-	-	TRBJ2-7	CSALSSYEQYF	TGCAGCGCCCTTAGCTCCTACGAGCAGTACTTC
TRBV10-1	-	-	TRBJ1-2	CASSEWESYGYTF	TGCGCCAGCAGTGAGTGGGAGAGCTATGGCTACACCTTC
TRBV20-1	TRBD2	-	TRBJ2-3	CSASSEGLAGSDTQYF	TGCAGTGCTAGTTCAGAGGGACTAGCGGGATCAGATACGCAGTATTTT
TRBV20-1	TRBD1	-	TRBJ1-2	CSASAAGTGGGYTF	TGCAGTGCTAGTGCCGCCGGGACAGGGGGTGGCTACACCTTC
TRBV2	TRBD2	-	TRBJ2-7	CATTLLGAGPLEQYF	TGTGCCACTACTCTACTAGGAGCGGGACCTCTTGAGCAGTACTTC
TRBV10-1	-	-	TRBJ1-1	CASSETGLGNTEAFF	TGCGCCAGCAGTGAAACAGGGCTGGGGAACACTGAAGCTTTCTTT
TRBV7-9	-	-	TRBJ2-3	CASSTGSFYTDTQYF	TGTGCCAGTTCGACAGGTTCATTCTACACAGATACGCAGTATTTT
TRBV9	-	few	TRBJ1-1	CASSVVAYGLPVEAFF	TGTGCCAGCAGCGTAGTAGCCTATGGTCTGCCCGTGGAGGCTTTCTTT
TRBV11-3	TRBD2	-	TRBJ2-1	CASSLLVAGEGEQFF	TGTGCCAGCAGCTTATTAGTAGCGGGAGAGGGTGAGCAGTTCTTC
TRBV18	-	-	TRBJ1-3	CASSSDILISGNTIYF	TGTGCCAGCTCATCGGACATACTCATCTCTGGAAACACCATATATTTT
TRBV14	TRBD2	once	TRBJ2-1	CASSLTPRVAGENNEQFF	TGTGCCAGCAGCCTAACCCCCCGGGTAGCGGGAGAAAACAATGAGCAGTTCTTC
TRBV28	TRBD1	-	TRBJ2-2	CASSPRGGENTGELFF	TGTGCCAGCAGCCCTAGAGGGGGCGAGAACACCGGGGAGCTGTTTTTT
TRBV18	-	-	TRBJ1-2	CASSPLSGNGYTF	TGTGCCAGCTCACCCCTTTCAGGGAATGGCTACACCTTC
TRBV5-1	-	-	TRBJ1-1	CASSWGRTNLNTEAFF	TGCGCCAGCAGCTGGGGCAGGACAAACTTGAACACTGAAGCTTTCTTT
TRBV19	TRBD2	-	TRBJ2-4	CASSGGSLAKNIQYF	TGTGCCAGTAGCGGGGGGAGTCTAGCCAAAAACATTCAGTACTTC
TRBV3-1/TRBV3-2	-	-	TRBJ2-3	CASSQRSADTQYF	TGTGCCAGCAGCCAACGGTCGGCAGATACGCAGTATTTT
TRBV29-1	-	-	TRBJ2-7	CSVAEAASYEQYF	TGCAGCGTTGCGGAGGCAGCCTCCTACGAGCAGTACTTC
TRBV10-3	-	-	TRBJ1-1	CAISVDGLSTEAFF	TGTGCCATCAGTGTAGACGGGTTGAGCACTGAAGCTTTCTTT
TRBV6-6	-	few	TRBJ2-4	CASSYGSQDIQYF	TGTGCCAGCAGTTACGGGTCACAGGACATTCAGTACTTC
TRBV5-5	-	-	TRBJ2-1	CASSLRSGPYNEQFF	TGTGCCAGCAGCTTGAGGAGCGGACCCTACAATGAGCAGTTCTTC
TRBV6-6	-	-	TRBJ1-5	CASSSPSGPDQPQHF	TGTGCCAGCAGTTCCCCCAGTGGGCCGGATCAGCCCCAGCATTTT
TRBV29-1	TRBD2	-	TRBJ2-2	CSVGEGSGELFF	TGCAGCGTTGGGGAGGGGTCCGGGGAGCTGTTTTTT
TRBV12-3/TRBV12-4	TRBD2	-	TRBJ2-1	CATRGLAGLQFF	TGTGCCACTAGGGGACTAGCGGGACTGCAGTTCTTC
TRBV6-5	-	-	TRBJ2-7	CASSYTTRSSYEQYF	TGTGCCAGCAGTTACACGACCCGGAGCTCCTACGAGCAGTACTTC
TRBV27	-	-	TRBJ2-7	CASSPYEAPEQYF	TGTGCCAGCAGCCCTTACGAGGCTCCGGAGCAGTACTTC
TRBV5-6	TRBD1	-	TRBJ1-4	CASRGQGGGEKLFF	TGTGCCAGCAGGGGACAGGGGGGAGGTGAAAAACTGTTTTTT
TRBV15	TRBD2	-	TRBJ2-5	CATSSRTSGSQETQYF	TGTGCCACCAGCAGTCGGACTAGCGGGTCCCAAGAGACCCAGTACTTC